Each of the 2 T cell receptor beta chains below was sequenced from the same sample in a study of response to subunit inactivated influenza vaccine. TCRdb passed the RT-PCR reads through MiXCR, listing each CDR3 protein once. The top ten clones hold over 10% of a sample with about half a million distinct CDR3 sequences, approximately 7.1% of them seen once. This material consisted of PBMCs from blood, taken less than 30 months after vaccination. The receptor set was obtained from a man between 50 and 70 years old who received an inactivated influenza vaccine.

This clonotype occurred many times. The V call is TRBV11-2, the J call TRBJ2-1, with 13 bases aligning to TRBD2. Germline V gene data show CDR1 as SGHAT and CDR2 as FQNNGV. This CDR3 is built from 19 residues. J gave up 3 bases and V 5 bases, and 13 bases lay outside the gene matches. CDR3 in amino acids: CASSPGPTSGRKLYNEQFF. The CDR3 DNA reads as TGTGCCAGCAGCCCAGGGCCGACTAGCGGGAGGAAACTCTACAATGAGCAGTTCTTC.

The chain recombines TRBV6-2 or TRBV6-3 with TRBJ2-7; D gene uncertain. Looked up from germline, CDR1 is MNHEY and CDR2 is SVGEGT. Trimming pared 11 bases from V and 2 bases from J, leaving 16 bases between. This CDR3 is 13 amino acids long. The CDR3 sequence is CASSDRLTYEQYF. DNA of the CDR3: TGTGCCTCCTCCGATCGTTTGACCTACGAGCAGTACTTC.